This note documents a single T cell receptor beta chain sequence. Its antigen is not known. A second PCR of about 7 to 12 cycles used a sample-barcoded 5' primer and a J-beta primer mix. TCRdb processed the 5' RACE reads anew with MiXCR; each CDR3 protein has one entry. The sample consists of 650,000 to 800,000 distinct CDR3 sequences, approximately 44% of them appearing once. The sample is drawn from a study of blood T cells in healthy people across ages. Whole-study context: Template switching retrieved approximately one barcoded beta molecule for each two T cells. Broader study findings: Long-lived and aged donors differed, with more naive CD4+ cells and higher diversity in the long-lived.

This CDR3 is 14 amino acids long. Trimming stripped 3 bases from V and 2 bases from J, with 8 bases between. CDR1 and CDR2 from the germline V gene are MNHEY and SVGAGI. The J gene is TRBJ1-5, the V gene TRBV6-5; D gene unclear. This TCR was sampled from a man aged 55-75 years in good health. The sample consisted of blood. This CDR3 reads CASSYRQGNQPQHF. As DNA, the CDR3 is TGTGCCAGCAGTTATCGGCAGGGCAATCAGCCCCAGCATTTT.